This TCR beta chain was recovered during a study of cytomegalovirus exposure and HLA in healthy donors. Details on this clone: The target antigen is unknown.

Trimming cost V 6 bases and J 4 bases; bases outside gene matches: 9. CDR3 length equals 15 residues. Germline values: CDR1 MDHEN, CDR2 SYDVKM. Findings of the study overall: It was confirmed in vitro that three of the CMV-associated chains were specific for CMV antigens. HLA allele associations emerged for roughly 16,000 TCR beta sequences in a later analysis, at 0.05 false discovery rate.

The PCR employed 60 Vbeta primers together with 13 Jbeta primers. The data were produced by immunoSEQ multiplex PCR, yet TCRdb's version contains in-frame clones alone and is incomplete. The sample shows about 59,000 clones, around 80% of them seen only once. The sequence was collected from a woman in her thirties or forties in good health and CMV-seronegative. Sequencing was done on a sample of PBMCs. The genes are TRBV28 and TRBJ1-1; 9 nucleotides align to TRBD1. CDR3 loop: CASRSDRGRRTEAFF. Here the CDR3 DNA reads TGTGCCAGCAGATCGGACAGGGGTCGGCGCACTGAAGCTTTCTTT.